This T cell receptor (beta chain) was found in a study of T cell repertoires in cytomegalovirus infection. Study in general: Matching HLA type, along with CMV infection, was indicated by public TCR beta signatures.

Between the trimmed V and J ends, which lost 3 bases and 10 bases, there was a span of 15 bases. Germline V gene data show CDR1 as DFQATT and CDR2 as SNEGSKA (reference sequence). The CDR3 length is 12 residues. General study findings and limits: Clonotypes of TCR beta that were HLA-C-restricted and CMV-specific dominated the ex vivo response. Cumulative public TCR beta family frequency identified CMV carriers with the relevant HLA.

TCRdb passed the reads through MiXCR, listing each CDR3 protein once. The sample records roughly 100,000 distinct CDR3 sequences, 16% being singletons. This clonotype was counted a few times. The antigen is unknown. The chain joins TRBV20-1 to TRBJ2-5; a possible D gene is TRBD2 (6 bases). The receptor was isolated from a human donor in good health (CMV status not recorded). Some clones in this sample may be carry-over from other donors' samples. Sample: PBMCs. Here the CDR3 DNA reads TGCAGTGCTAGGCCTAGCGAGAGCGGCCAGTACTTC. Translated, it gives CSARPSESGQYF.